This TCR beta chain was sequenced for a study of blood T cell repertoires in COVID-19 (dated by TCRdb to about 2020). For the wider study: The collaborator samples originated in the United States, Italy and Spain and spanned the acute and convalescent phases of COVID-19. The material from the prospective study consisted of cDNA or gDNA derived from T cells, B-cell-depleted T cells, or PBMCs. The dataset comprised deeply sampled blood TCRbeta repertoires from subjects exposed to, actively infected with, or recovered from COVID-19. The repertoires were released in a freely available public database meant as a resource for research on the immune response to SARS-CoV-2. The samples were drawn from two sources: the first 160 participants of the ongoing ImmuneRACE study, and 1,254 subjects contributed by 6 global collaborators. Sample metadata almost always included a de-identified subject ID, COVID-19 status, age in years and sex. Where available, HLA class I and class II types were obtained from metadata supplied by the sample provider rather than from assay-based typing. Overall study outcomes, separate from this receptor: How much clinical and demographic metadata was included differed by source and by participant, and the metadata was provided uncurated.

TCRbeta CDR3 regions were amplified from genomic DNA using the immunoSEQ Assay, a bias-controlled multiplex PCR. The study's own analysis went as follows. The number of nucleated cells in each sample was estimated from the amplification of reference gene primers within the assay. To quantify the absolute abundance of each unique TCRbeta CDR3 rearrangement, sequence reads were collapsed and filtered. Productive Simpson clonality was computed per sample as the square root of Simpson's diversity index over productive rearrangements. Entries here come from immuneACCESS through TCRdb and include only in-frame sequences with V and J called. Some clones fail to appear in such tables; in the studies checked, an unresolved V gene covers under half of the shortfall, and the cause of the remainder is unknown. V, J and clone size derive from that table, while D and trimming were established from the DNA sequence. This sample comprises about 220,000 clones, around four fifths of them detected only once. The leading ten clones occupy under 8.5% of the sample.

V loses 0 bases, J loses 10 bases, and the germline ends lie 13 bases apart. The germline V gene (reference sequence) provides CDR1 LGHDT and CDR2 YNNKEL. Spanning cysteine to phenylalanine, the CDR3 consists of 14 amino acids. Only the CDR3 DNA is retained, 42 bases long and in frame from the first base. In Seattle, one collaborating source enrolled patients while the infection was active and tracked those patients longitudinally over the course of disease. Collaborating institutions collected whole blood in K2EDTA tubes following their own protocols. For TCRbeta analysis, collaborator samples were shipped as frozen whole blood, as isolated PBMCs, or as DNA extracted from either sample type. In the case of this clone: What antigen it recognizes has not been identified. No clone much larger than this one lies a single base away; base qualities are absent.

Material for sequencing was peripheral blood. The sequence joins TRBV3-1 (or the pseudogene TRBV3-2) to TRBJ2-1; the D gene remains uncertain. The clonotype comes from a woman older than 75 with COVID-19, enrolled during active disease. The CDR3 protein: CASSQDFSSREQFF. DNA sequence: TGTGCCAGCAGCCAAGACTTCAGCTCGAGGGAGCAGTTCTTC.